This is a list of T cell receptor beta chains from one sample in a study of regulatory T cells in long-lasting Graves disease. One entry per CDR3 protein, called by TCRdb with MiXCR from the multiplex PCR reads. The data hold some 420,000 distinct CDR3 sequences, with less than 25% observed a single time. The material was peripheral blood mononuclear cells (PBMCs), obtained when the disease was refractory, from a patient treated with antithyroid drugs. The receptors stem from a female donor with Graves disease. Both conserved end residues are part of each CDR3. The D gene is left open where the match is weak. Size is stated for part of the rows, as once, few or many counts, or as a class when the clone is expanded.

abundance: few; j_gene: TRBJ1-1; v_gene: TRBV27; len: 14; d_gene: TRBD1; CDR3aa: CASNRGQENTEAFF; CDR3nt: TGTGCCAGCAACAGGGGACAGGAAAACACTGAAGCTTTCTTT
abundance: few; j_gene: TRBJ2-1; v_gene: TRBV7-2; len: 15; d_gene: NA; CDR3aa: CASSLMQGTYNEQFF; CDR3nt: TGTGCCAGCAGCCTCATGCAGGGGACCTACAATGAGCAGTTCTTC
abundance: many; j_gene: TRBJ2-7; v_gene: TRBV11-3; len: 15; d_gene: TRBD1; CDR3aa: CASSLEAGGTYEQYF; CDR3nt: TGTGCCAGCAGCTTAGAGGCAGGGGGCACCTACGAGCAGTACTTC
abundance: many; j_gene: TRBJ2-4; v_gene: TRBV11-2; len: 13; d_gene: NA; CDR3aa: CASRSLAKNIQYF; CDR3nt: TGTGCCAGCCGTTCTCTAGCCAAAAACATTCAGTACTTC
abundance: NA; j_gene: TRBJ1-6; v_gene: TRBV19; len: 16; d_gene: TRBD1; CDR3aa: CASSPRRQGGNSPLHF; CDR3nt: TGTGCCAGTAGCCCTAGAAGACAGGGTGGTAATTCACCCCTCCACTTT
abundance: few; j_gene: TRBJ2-5; v_gene: TRBV14; len: 16; d_gene: TRBD1; CDR3aa: CASSPITWTGDETQYF; CDR3nt: TGTGCCAGCAGCCCCATAACCTGGACAGGCGACGAGACCCAGTACTTC
abundance: few; j_gene: TRBJ1-5; v_gene: TRBV19; len: 17; d_gene: TRBD1; CDR3aa: CASSWTGAPFSNQPQHF; CDR3nt: TGTGCCAGTAGTTGGACAGGGGCCCCCTTCAGCAATCAGCCCCAGCATTTT
abundance: many; j_gene: TRBJ1-1; v_gene: TRBV20-1; len: 11; d_gene: NA; CDR3aa: CSATGGGGAFF; CDR3nt: TGCAGTGCTACCGGGGGCGGGGGAGCTTTCTTT
abundance: few; j_gene: TRBJ2-1; v_gene: TRBV11-2; len: 16; d_gene: NA; CDR3aa: CASSTRGSGRYNEQFF; CDR3nt: TGTGCCAGCAGTACTCGGGGTAGCGGACGCTACAATGAGCAGTTCTTC
abundance: NA; j_gene: TRBJ1-1; v_gene: TRBV12-5; len: 14; d_gene: NA; CDR3aa: CVSGIVSEDTEAFF; CDR3nt: TGTGTTAGTGGAATAGTTTCGGAGGACACCGAAGCTTTCTTT
abundance: NA; j_gene: TRBJ2-2; v_gene: TRBV6-2/TRBV6-3; len: 14; d_gene: NA; CDR3aa: CASSAPVGSGELFF; CDR3nt: TGTGCCAGCAGCGCCCCGGTGGGGTCCGGGGAGCTGTTTTTT
abundance: many; j_gene: TRBJ1-6; v_gene: TRBV27; len: 13; d_gene: TRBD1; CDR3aa: CASSLRDSTPLHF; CDR3nt: TGTGCCAGCAGTCTTCGGGACAGTACACCCCTCCACTTT
abundance: few; j_gene: TRBJ1-3; v_gene: TRBV25-1; len: 13; d_gene: TRBD1; CDR3aa: CASRRTGENTIYF; CDR3nt: TGTGCCAGCAGGAGGACAGGGGAGAACACCATATATTTT
abundance: NA; j_gene: TRBJ1-2; v_gene: TRBV3-1; len: 12; d_gene: TRBD1; CDR3aa: CASSQQGEKYTF; CDR3nt: TGTGCCAGCAGCCAACAGGGGGAGAAATACACCTTC
abundance: NA; j_gene: TRBJ1-1; v_gene: TRBV11-2; len: 17; d_gene: TRBD1; CDR3aa: CASSSLRGQGGYTEAFF; CDR3nt: TGTGCCAGCAGCTCCCTCAGAGGACAGGGTGGGTACACTGAAGCTTTCTTT
abundance: few; j_gene: TRBJ1-5; v_gene: TRBV6-1; len: 14; d_gene: NA; CDR3aa: CASNLLQGNQPQHF; CDR3nt: TGTGCCAGCAATCTACTACAGGGCAACCAGCCCCAGCATTTT
abundance: few; j_gene: TRBJ1-2; v_gene: TRBV6-2/TRBV6-3; len: 14; d_gene: NA; CDR3aa: CASSLLDRNYGYTF; CDR3nt: TGTGCCAGCAGTCTTTTGGATCGCAACTATGGCTACACCTTC
abundance: many; j_gene: TRBJ1-4; v_gene: TRBV6-1; len: 12; d_gene: NA; CDR3aa: CASSADGEKLFF; CDR3nt: TGTGCCAGCAGTGCGGATGGGGAAAAACTGTTTTTT
abundance: many; j_gene: TRBJ2-5; v_gene: TRBV7-8; len: 17; d_gene: TRBD2; CDR3aa: CASSSSGTSGVQETQYF; CDR3nt: TGTGCCAGCAGCTCATCAGGGACTAGCGGGGTCCAAGAGACCCAGTACTTC
abundance: many; j_gene: TRBJ1-1; v_gene: TRBV28; len: 11; d_gene: NA; CDR3aa: CASSLEFRAFF; CDR3nt: TGTGCCAGCAGTTTGGAGTTTAGGGCTTTCTTT
abundance: few; j_gene: TRBJ2-7; v_gene: TRBV12-3/TRBV12-4; len: 15; d_gene: TRBD1; CDR3aa: CASSPMGQGNYEQYF; CDR3nt: TGTGCCAGCAGTCCCATGGGACAGGGAAACTACGAGCAGTACTTC
abundance: few; j_gene: TRBJ2-7; v_gene: TRBV7-6; len: 15; d_gene: NA; CDR3aa: CASSLVGFGSYEQYF; CDR3nt: TGTGCCAGCAGCTTAGTTGGTTTTGGGTCCTACGAGCAGTACTTC
abundance: NA; j_gene: TRBJ2-2; v_gene: TRBV19; len: 13; d_gene: NA; CDR3aa: CASSMGPTGELFF; CDR3nt: TGTGCCAGTAGTATGGGACCCACCGGGGAGCTGTTTTTT
abundance: many; j_gene: TRBJ1-6; v_gene: TRBV6-1; len: 14; d_gene: NA; CDR3aa: CASSLQGFGSPLHF; CDR3nt: TGTGCCAGCAGCCTACAGGGTTTTGGGTCACCCCTCCACTTT
abundance: few; j_gene: TRBJ2-7; v_gene: TRBV29-1; len: 14; d_gene: NA; CDR3aa: CSVEAPGRSYEQYF; CDR3nt: TGCAGCGTTGAAGCGCCAGGCAGGTCCTACGAGCAGTACTTC
abundance: few; j_gene: TRBJ2-5; v_gene: TRBV19; len: 16; d_gene: NA; CDR3aa: CASSKGRRVQQETQYF; CDR3nt: TGTGCCAGTAGTAAGGGGCGCCGTGTCCAACAAGAGACCCAGTACTTC
abundance: NA; j_gene: TRBJ2-5; v_gene: TRBV6-2/TRBV6-3; len: 13; d_gene: NA; CDR3aa: CASRHRVGETQYF; CDR3nt: TGTGCCAGCAGACACAGGGTGGGAGAGACCCAGTACTTC
abundance: many; j_gene: TRBJ2-1; v_gene: TRBV5-8; len: 14; d_gene: TRBD2; CDR3aa: CASSFSGGANEQFF; CDR3nt: TGTGCCAGCAGCTTTAGCGGGGGGGCGAATGAGCAGTTCTTC
abundance: NA; j_gene: TRBJ1-5; v_gene: TRBV19; len: 16; d_gene: TRBD1; CDR3aa: CAGSLQEGQRNQPQHF; CDR3nt: TGTGCCGGTAGCCTTCAGGAGGGACAGAGAAATCAGCCCCAGCATTTT
abundance: many; j_gene: TRBJ1-1; v_gene: TRBV28; len: 14; d_gene: NA; CDR3aa: CASTRDWVNTEAFF; CDR3nt: TGTGCCAGCACCCGGGACTGGGTGAACACTGAAGCTTTCTTT
abundance: many; j_gene: TRBJ1-5; v_gene: TRBV27; len: 14; d_gene: NA; CDR3aa: CASSLSGGNQPQHF; CDR3nt: TGTGCCAGCAGTCTAAGCGGGGGGAATCAGCCCCAGCATTTT
abundance: NA; j_gene: TRBJ2-7; v_gene: TRBV10-3; len: 14; d_gene: TRBD1; CDR3aa: CAISEGGQVDEQYF; CDR3nt: TGTGCCATCAGTGAAGGGGGACAGGTGGACGAGCAGTACTTC
abundance: NA; j_gene: TRBJ1-3; v_gene: TRBV6-1; len: 14; d_gene: NA; CDR3aa: CASSMDSSGNTIYF; CDR3nt: TGTGCCAGCAGTATGGATAGCTCTGGAAACACCATATATTTT
abundance: NA; j_gene: TRBJ1-6; v_gene: TRBV9; len: 14; d_gene: NA; CDR3aa: CASSVLGDNSPLHF; CDR3nt: TGTGCCAGCAGCGTACTAGGGGATAATTCACCCCTCCACTTT
abundance: NA; j_gene: TRBJ2-7; v_gene: TRBV3-2; len: 10; d_gene: NA; CDR3aa: CAVPPSEQYF; CDR3nt: TGTGCCGTCCCCCCTAGCGAGCAGTACTTC
abundance: many; j_gene: TRBJ1-5; v_gene: TRBV7-8; len: 17; d_gene: TRBD1; CDR3aa: CASSRDRVKFSNQPQHF; CDR3nt: TGTGCCAGCAGCCGAGACAGGGTGAAGTTTAGCAATCAGCCCCAGCATTTT
abundance: few; j_gene: TRBJ2-7; v_gene: TRBV19; len: 14; d_gene: TRBD1; CDR3aa: CASTGGTGIHEQYF; CDR3nt: TGTGCCAGTACAGGCGGGACAGGGATCCACGAGCAGTACTTC
abundance: many; j_gene: TRBJ1-4; v_gene: TRBV18; len: 14; d_gene: NA; CDR3aa: CASSPGATNEKLFF; CDR3nt: TGTGCCAGCAGCCCAGGGGCAACTAATGAAAAACTGTTTTTT
abundance: few; j_gene: TRBJ1-2; v_gene: TRBV7-2; len: 15; d_gene: TRBD1; CDR3aa: CASSLGSTGVDGYTF; CDR3nt: TGTGCCAGCAGCTTAGGTTCGACAGGGGTAGATGGCTACACCTTC
abundance: NA; j_gene: TRBJ1-2; v_gene: TRBV19; len: 17; d_gene: TRBD1; CDR3aa: CASSIDSWTGDNYGYTF; CDR3nt: TGTGCCAGTAGTATAGACTCTTGGACAGGGGATAACTATGGCTACACCTTC
abundance: NA; j_gene: TRBJ2-7; v_gene: TRBV28; len: 15; d_gene: TRBD1; CDR3aa: CASSDPTGLWLGQYF; CDR3nt: TGTGCCAGCAGTGACCCGACAGGGCTTTGGCTCGGGCAGTACTTC
abundance: few; j_gene: TRBJ1-4; v_gene: TRBV6-2/TRBV6-3; len: 13; d_gene: NA; CDR3aa: CASSYDRMGKLFF; CDR3nt: TGTGCCAGCAGTTACGACAGGATGGGGAAACTGTTTTTT
abundance: NA; j_gene: TRBJ1-6; v_gene: TRBV6-5; len: 14; d_gene: TRBD1; CDR3aa: CASSWGQANSPLHF; CDR3nt: TGTGCCAGCAGTTGGGGACAGGCTAATTCACCCCTCCACTTT
abundance: many; j_gene: TRBJ1-1; v_gene: TRBV6-1; len: 14; d_gene: NA; CDR3aa: CASTWAGGGTEAFF; CDR3nt: TGTGCCAGCACTTGGGCTGGAGGAGGCACTGAAGCTTTCTTT
abundance: NA; j_gene: TRBJ1-1; v_gene: TRBV5-1; len: 17; d_gene: TRBD1; CDR3aa: CASSTSGTGDVSTEAFF; CDR3nt: TGCGCCAGCTCGACATCCGGGACAGGGGACGTTAGCACTGAAGCTTTCTTT
abundance: NA; j_gene: TRBJ2-2; v_gene: TRBV4-1; len: 12; d_gene: NA; CDR3aa: CASSHPPGELFF; CDR3nt: TGCGCCAGCAGCCATCCCCCCGGGGAGCTGTTTTTT
abundance: NA; j_gene: TRBJ1-2; v_gene: TRBV12-3/TRBV12-4; len: 13; d_gene: TRBD1; CDR3aa: CASSFGDSGGYTF; CDR3nt: TGTGCCAGCAGTTTCGGGGACAGTGGTGGCTACACCTTC
abundance: few; j_gene: TRBJ1-1; v_gene: TRBV13; len: 12; d_gene: NA; CDR3aa: CASSLEAAEAFF; CDR3nt: TGTGCCAGCAGCTTAGAGGCGGCAGAAGCTTTCTTT
abundance: few; j_gene: TRBJ2-1; v_gene: TRBV11-3; len: 15; d_gene: NA; CDR3aa: CASSPRMDRANEQFF; CDR3nt: TGTGCCAGCAGCCCTCGCATGGACAGAGCCAATGAGCAGTTCTTC
abundance: NA; j_gene: TRBJ1-5; v_gene: TRBV20-1; len: 14; d_gene: NA; CDR3aa: CSAREVGGGQPQHF; CDR3nt: TGCAGTGCTAGAGAGGTGGGCGGGGGTCAGCCCCAGCATTTT
abundance: NA; j_gene: TRBJ2-7; v_gene: TRBV9; len: 16; d_gene: TRBD1; CDR3aa: CASSPRVGTGDYEQYF; CDR3nt: TGTGCCAGCAGCCCCCGGGTGGGGACAGGGGACTACGAGCAGTACTTC
abundance: NA; j_gene: TRBJ1-5; v_gene: TRBV28; len: 12; d_gene: NA; CDR3aa: CASSFSREPQHF; CDR3nt: TGTGCCAGCAGTTTTTCCCGGGAGCCCCAGCATTTT
abundance: NA; j_gene: TRBJ2-5; v_gene: TRBV7-3; len: 16; d_gene: TRBD1; CDR3aa: CASSLGTGNRQETQYF; CDR3nt: TGTGCCAGCAGCTTAGGGACAGGGAACCGTCAAGAGACCCAGTACTTC
abundance: many; j_gene: TRBJ1-2; v_gene: TRBV28; len: 13; d_gene: NA; CDR3aa: CASSIGLNYGYTF; CDR3nt: TGTGCCAGCAGTATAGGGCTTAACTATGGCTACACCTTC
abundance: NA; j_gene: TRBJ1-5; v_gene: TRBV27; len: 16; d_gene: NA; CDR3aa: CASSLMGGSYFQPQHF; CDR3nt: TGTGCCAGCAGTTTAATGGGGGGCTCTTATTTTCAGCCCCAGCATTTT
abundance: many; j_gene: TRBJ2-5; v_gene: TRBV7-2; len: 15; d_gene: NA; CDR3aa: CASSLGGASGETQYF; CDR3nt: TGTGCCAGCAGCTTAGGCGGGGCGTCAGGAGAGACCCAGTACTTC
abundance: NA; j_gene: TRBJ2-5; v_gene: TRBV5-1; len: 18; d_gene: NA; CDR3aa: CASSLGIPPFQLQETQYF; CDR3nt: TGCGCCAGCAGCTTGGGGATCCCTCCCTTCCAACTGCAAGAGACCCAGTACTTC